This T cell receptor beta chain was sequenced for a study of sequential checkpoint blockade in melanoma. Study at large: After both sequences, patients received maintenance nivolumab.

Documented treatment: randomized to nivolumab then ipilimumab (arm A) or the reverse (arm B). No patient had prior DNA-damaging chemotherapy. Live CD3+CD8+ CD19− CD56− cells were sorted from PBMCs. Some clones are missing from TCRdb's copy, which holds only in-frame ones; the method was immunoSEQ multiplex PCR. This sample has 4,000 to 5,500 clones, with about 70% found just once. Germline CDR1 is SEHNR and CDR2 is FQNEAQ (reference sequence). Germline trimming cut 0 bases from V and 4 bases from J; bases unmatched to any gene: 1. This CDR3 contains 14 residues. This chain uses TRBV7-9 with TRBJ1-2; TRBD1 matches 8 bases. The clonotype was recovered from a human donor with melanoma. The source was CD8+ T cells sorted from blood (inferred from file names), collected from a patient given nivolumab and ipilimumab in sequence. The CDR3 loop reads CASSLAQGGYGYTF. The CDR3 DNA sequence: TGTGCCAGCAGCTTAGCACAGGGGGGCTATGGCTACACCTTC.